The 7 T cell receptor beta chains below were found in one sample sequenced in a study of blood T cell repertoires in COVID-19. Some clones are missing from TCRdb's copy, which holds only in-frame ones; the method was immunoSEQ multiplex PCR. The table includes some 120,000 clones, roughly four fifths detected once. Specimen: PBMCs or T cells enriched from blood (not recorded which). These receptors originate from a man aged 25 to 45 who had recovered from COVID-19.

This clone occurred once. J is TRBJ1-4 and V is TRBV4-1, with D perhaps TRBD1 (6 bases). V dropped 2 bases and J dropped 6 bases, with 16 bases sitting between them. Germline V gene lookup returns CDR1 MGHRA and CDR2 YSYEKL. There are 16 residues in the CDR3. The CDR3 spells CASSQIPGQRDEKLFF. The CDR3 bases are TGCGCCAGCAGCCAAATTCCGGGACAAAGGGATGAAAAACTGTTTTTT.

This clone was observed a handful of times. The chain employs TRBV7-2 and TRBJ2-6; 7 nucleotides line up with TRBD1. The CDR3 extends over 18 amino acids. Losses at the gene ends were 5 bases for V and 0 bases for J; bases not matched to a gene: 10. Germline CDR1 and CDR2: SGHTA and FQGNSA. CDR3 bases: TGTGCCAGCAGCCCCCCCCCGGGACAGCGCTCTGGGGCCAACGTCCTGACTTTC. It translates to CASSPPPGQRSGANVLTF.

DNA of the CDR3: TGTGCCAGCAGCTCACCTTGGCAGGGGGCCTACGAGCAGTACGTC. Its protein product is CASSSPWQGAYEQYV. J is TRBJ2-7 and V is TRBV5-5; 7 bases are shared with TRBD1. CDR1 is SGHKS, CDR2 YYEKEE, per germline (reference sequence). J was trimmed by 2 bases and V by 3 bases; bases with no gene match: 8. The CDR3 covers 15 residues.

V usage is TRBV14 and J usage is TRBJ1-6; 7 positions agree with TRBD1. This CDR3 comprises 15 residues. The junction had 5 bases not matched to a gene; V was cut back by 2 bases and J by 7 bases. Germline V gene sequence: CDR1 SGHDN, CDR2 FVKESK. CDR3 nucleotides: TGTGCCAGCAGCCAATTAACAGGGGAAAATTCACCCCTCCACTTT. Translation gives CASSQLTGENSPLHF. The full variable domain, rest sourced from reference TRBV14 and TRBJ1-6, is EAGVTQFPSHSVIEKGQTVTLRCDPISGHDNLYWYRRVMGKEIKFLLHFVKESKQDESGMPNNRFLAERTGGTYSTLKVQPAELEDSGVYFCASSQLTGENSPLHFGNGTRLTVT.

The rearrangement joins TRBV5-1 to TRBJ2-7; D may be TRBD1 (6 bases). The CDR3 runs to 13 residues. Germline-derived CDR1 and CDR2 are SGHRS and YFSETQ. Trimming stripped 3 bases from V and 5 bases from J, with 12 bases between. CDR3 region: CASSSLGGDEQYV. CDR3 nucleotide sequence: TGCGCCAGCAGCTCCCTAGGGGGAGACGAGCAGTACGTC.

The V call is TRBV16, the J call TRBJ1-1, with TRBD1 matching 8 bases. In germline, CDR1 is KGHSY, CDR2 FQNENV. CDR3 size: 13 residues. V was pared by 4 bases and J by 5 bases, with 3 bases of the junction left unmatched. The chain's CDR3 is CASSLQGATEAFF. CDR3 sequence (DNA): TGTGCCAGCAGCCTTCAGGGGGCGACTGAAGCTTTCTTT. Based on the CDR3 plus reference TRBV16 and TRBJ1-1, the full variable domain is GEEVAQTPKHLVRGEGQKAKLYCAPIKGHSYVFWYQQVLKNEFKFLISFQNENVFDETGMPKERFSAKCLPNSPCSLEIQATKLEDSAVYFCASSLQGATEAFFGQGTRLTVV.

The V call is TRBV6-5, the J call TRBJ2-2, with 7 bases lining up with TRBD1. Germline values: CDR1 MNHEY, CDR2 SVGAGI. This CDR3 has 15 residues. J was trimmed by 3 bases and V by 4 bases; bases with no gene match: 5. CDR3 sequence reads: CASSWVTGHTGELFF. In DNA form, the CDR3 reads TGTGCCAGCAGTTGGGTGACAGGGCACACCGGGGAGCTGTTTTTT.